Reported below is one T cell receptor (beta chain). Antigen unknown. Assay: immunoSEQ multiplex PCR; the TCRdb copy retains only in-frame clones and omits some. Of some 45,000 clones listed, approximately 90% are singletons. The data stem from a study of cytomegalovirus exposure and HLA in healthy donors. Study overall: In a later analysis, the approximately 110 validation repertoires were reported to have used the same platform as the 600 to 700 first-cohort repertoires.

It was the approximately 130-subject validation cohort, separate from the approximately 700-subject first cohort, to which the donors belonged. V shed 0 bases and J 4 bases; nucleotides not matched to a gene: 5. This CDR3 is built from 16 residues. The germline gives CDR1 MGHRA, CDR2 YSYEKL. The study's findings and limits: As confirmed in vitro, three CMV-associated chains were specific for CMV antigens. Using the classifier, cytomegalovirus status was reportedly diagnosed with high specificity and sensitivity.

The sequence came from a man aged 18 to 29 in good health and CMV-seronegative. The sequenced material came from PBMCs. The chain employs TRBV4-1 and TRBJ2-1; TRBD2 agrees at 8 bases. The CDR3 reads CASSQDWIAGYNEQFF. The CDR3 DNA reads as TGCGCCAGCAGCCAAGATTGGATAGCGGGGTACAATGAGCAGTTCTTC.